This is a list of T cell receptor beta chains from one sample in a study of metastatic and nonmetastatic thyroid tumors. MiXCR re-clonotyped the PCR reads for TCRdb. The sample shows roughly 20,000 clones, 35% to 40% of them seen only once. Sequenced material: tumor tissue. The receptors come from a female donor with papillary thyroid cancer or a benign thyroid nodule (not recorded which). Some clones in this sample may be carry-over from other donors' samples. CDR3s include the opening cysteine and the closing phenylalanine or tryptophan. Each record gives: clone size, J gene, D gene, V gene, CDR3 protein, CDR3 DNA. The D gene is left open where the match is weak. Some rows mark clone size as missing; the rest say once, few, many or name a class of expanded clone.

>NA|TRBJ1-2|TRBD1|TRBV15
CATSREKGQGNYGYTF
TGTGCCACCAGCAGAGAAAAGGGACAGGGGAACTATGGCTACACCTTC
>few|TRBJ2-7|TRBD2|TRBV7-9
CASSLAGGRYEQYF
TGTGCCAGCAGTTTAGCGGGAGGGCGGTACGAGCAGTACTTC
>NA|TRBJ1-2|NA|TRBV30
CAWSTGGSNYGYTF
TGTGCCTGGAGTACAGGAGGTTCTAACTATGGCTACACCTTC
>NA|TRBJ2-1|NA|TRBV20-1
CSAPPGGYNEQFF
TGCAGTGCACCGCCCGGAGGATACAATGAGCAGTTCTTC
>NA|TRBJ2-5|TRBD1|TRBV7-9
CASSLARGTGEETQYF
TGTGCCAGCAGCTTAGCCCGCGGGACAGGTGAGGAGACCCAGTACTTC
>NA|TRBJ2-3|NA|TRBV11-2
CASSLTGEADTQYF
TGTGCCAGCAGCTTAACCGGGGAGGCAGATACGCAGTATTTT
>NA|TRBJ2-7|NA|TRBV11-2
CASSLGAGGTGVQYF
TGTGCCAGCAGCTTAGGGGCCGGGGGTACGGGAGTGCAGTACTTC
>few|TRBJ1-1|NA|TRBV6-1
CASSGTTNTEAFF
TGTGCCAGCAGTGGCACAACGAACACTGAAGCTTTCTTT
>once|TRBJ2-2|NA|TRBV11-1
CASSLSLNTGELFF
TGTGCCAGCAGCTTAAGCCTGAACACCGGGGAGCTGTTTTTT
>once|TRBJ2-3|NA|TRBV11-3
CASSCPHSTDTQYF
TGTGCCAGCAGCTGTCCCCATAGCACAGATACGCAGTATTTT
>few|TRBJ2-7|NA|TRBV7-2
CASSLAGGLGGEQYF
TGTGCCAGCAGCTTAGCTGGGGGGTTGGGAGGCGAGCAGTACTTC
>NA|TRBJ1-2|TRBD1|TRBV18
CASTQGQNYGYTF
TGTGCCAGCACCCAGGGACAGAACTATGGCTACACCTTC
>few|TRBJ2-3|NA|TRBV10-3
CAILVGADTQYF
TGTGCCATCCTAGTAGGGGCAGATACGCAGTATTTT
>few|TRBJ2-7|NA|TRBV6-2/TRBV6-3
CASRLAGISYEQYF
TGTGCCAGCCGCCTGGCAGGGATAAGCTACGAGCAGTACTTC
>NA|TRBJ2-3|NA|TRBV28
CASSPPLGSMPDTQYF
TGTGCCAGCAGCCCACCACTAGGTTCTATGCCAGATACGCAGTATTTT
>few|TRBJ1-6|NA|TRBV28
CASSSDSSPLHF
TGTGCCAGCAGTTCGGACAGTTCACCCCTCCACTTT
>NA|TRBJ1-2|TRBD1|TRBV5-1
CASSKGQPSDGYTF
TGCGCCAGCAGCAAGGGACAGCCCTCCGATGGCTACACCTTC
>NA|TRBJ1-2|TRBD1|TRBV12-3/TRBV12-4
CASSLKDRLYGYTF
TGTGCCAGCAGTTTGAAGGACAGGTTATATGGCTACACCTTC
>few|TRBJ2-3|TRBD1|TRBV2
CASRDRVITDTQYF
TGTGCCAGCCGAGACAGGGTTATCACAGATACGCAGTATTTT
>few|TRBJ2-7|NA|TRBV7-9
CASSHRDRNYEQYF
TGTGCCAGCAGCCACCGGGACCGAAACTACGAGCAGTACTTC
>few|TRBJ2-5|NA|TRBV15
CATSRVPGARETQYF
TGTGCCACCAGCAGAGTTCCGGGGGCAAGAGAGACCCAGTACTTC
>NA|TRBJ1-6|NA|TRBV18
CASSPDGRDSPLHF
TGTGCCAGCTCACCAGACGGGCGGGATTCACCCCTCCACTTT
>many|TRBJ1-1|NA|TRBV6-4
CASSTEWNTEAFF
TGTGCCAGCAGCACGGAGTGGAACACTGAAGCTTTCTTT
>large|TRBJ1-2|NA|TRBV7-9
CASSLGQGSQGYTF
TGTGCCAGCAGCTTAGGGCAGGGGAGTCAAGGCTACACCTTC
>NA|TRBJ2-7|TRBD1|TRBV4-1
CASSQDWQDRFCEQYF
TGCGCCAGCAGCCAAGATTGGCAGGACAGGTTTTGTGAGCAGTACTTC
>few|TRBJ2-7|NA|TRBV6-1
CASQGGSYEQYF
TGCGCCAGCCAAGGCGGGTCCTACGAGCAGTACTTC
>NA|TRBJ2-7|NA|TRBV12-3/TRBV12-4
CASSLVPSYEQYF
TGTGCCAGCAGTTTGGTGCCCTCCTACGAGCAGTACTTC
>NA|TRBJ2-7|NA|TRBV30
CAWSTDSSYEQYF
TGTGCCTGGAGCACAGATTCGTCCTACGAGCAGTACTTC
>NA|TRBJ2-3|NA|TRBV7-9
CASSYETATDTQYF
TGTGCCAGCAGCTACGAGACAGCGACAGATACGCAGTATTTT
>NA|TRBJ1-1|NA|TRBV7-9
CASSPPGWGDTEAFF
TGTGCCAGCAGCCCCCCGGGGTGGGGGGACACTGAAGCTTTCTTT
>NA|TRBJ2-2|NA|TRBV11-3
CASSLPAAGELFF
TGTGCCAGCAGCCTCCCTGCGGCCGGGGAGCTGTTTTTT
>few|TRBJ2-2|NA|TRBV7-8
CASSLGMGGTGELFF
TGTGCCAGCAGCTTAGGGATGGGGGGCACCGGGGAGCTGTTTTTT
>few|TRBJ2-7|NA|TRBV10-3
CAIGGTDLYEQYF
TGTGCCATCGGGGGGACAGACCTCTACGAGCAGTACTTC
>NA|TRBJ1-3|NA|TRBV6-1
CASSAELGEKGNTIYF
TGTGCCAGCAGCGCTGAACTGGGGGAGAAGGGAAACACCATATATTTT
>NA|TRBJ1-2|NA|TRBV30
CAWSVSKGYTF
TGTGCCTGGAGTGTATCTAAGGGCTACACCTTC
>few|TRBJ2-1|TRBD1|TRBV4-2
CASSPSRDSNEQFF
TGTGCCAGCAGCCCCAGCCGGGACAGTAATGAGCAGTTCTTC
>NA|TRBJ2-2|NA|TRBV7-2
CASGRTTGSTGELFF
TGTGCCAGCGGGAGGACGACTGGTTCCACCGGGGAGCTGTTTTTT
>NA|TRBJ2-7|NA|TRBV12-3/TRBV12-4
CASSLQGSEQYF
TGTGCCAGCAGCCTACAGGGCTCCGAGCAGTACTTC
>many|TRBJ2-1|TRBD2|TRBV6-1
CASSVESGSGDEQFF
TGTGCCAGCAGTGTGGAGAGCGGGAGTGGGGATGAGCAGTTCTTC
>few|TRBJ2-3|NA|TRBV6-1
CASTPIPSTDTQYF
TGTGCCAGCACTCCGATCCCGAGCACAGATACGCAGTATTTT
>NA|TRBJ1-2|NA|TRBV6-1
CASSRTAGYGYTF
TGTGCCAGCAGTAGGACAGCGGGATATGGCTACACCTTC